This T cell receptor (beta chain) came from a study of blood T cell repertoires in COVID-19. On the study more broadly: The study drew acute and convalescent COVID-19 samples from the United States, Italy and Spain. T cells, B-cell-depleted T cells, or PBMCs provided the cDNA or gDNA that served as material.

The CDR3 runs to 15 residues. CDR1 is MNHEY and CDR2 is SVGEGT in the germline V gene. V dropped 6 bases and J dropped 4; count of bases not matched to a gene: 11. As processed by the authors: Quantification of nucleated cells was approximated via reference gene primer amplification. Profiling relied on immunoSEQ multiplex PCR, and the TCRdb table lists in-frame clones only, not all of them. The V and J calls and clone size come from that table; D and trimming were worked out from the DNA. The sample carries roughly 200,000 clones, 85% to 90% recorded once. The count of this clone is one. The clonotype originates from a man aged 18 to 29 with active or convalescent COVID-19. The chain uses TRBV6-2 or TRBV6-3 and TRBJ2-7; 8 nucleotides align to TRBD1. Material: peripheral blood. The CDR3 nucleotides are TGTGCCAGCAGCCCTTTTCCAGGGGGCGAGTACGAGCAGTACTTC. It translates to CASSPFPGGEYEQYF.